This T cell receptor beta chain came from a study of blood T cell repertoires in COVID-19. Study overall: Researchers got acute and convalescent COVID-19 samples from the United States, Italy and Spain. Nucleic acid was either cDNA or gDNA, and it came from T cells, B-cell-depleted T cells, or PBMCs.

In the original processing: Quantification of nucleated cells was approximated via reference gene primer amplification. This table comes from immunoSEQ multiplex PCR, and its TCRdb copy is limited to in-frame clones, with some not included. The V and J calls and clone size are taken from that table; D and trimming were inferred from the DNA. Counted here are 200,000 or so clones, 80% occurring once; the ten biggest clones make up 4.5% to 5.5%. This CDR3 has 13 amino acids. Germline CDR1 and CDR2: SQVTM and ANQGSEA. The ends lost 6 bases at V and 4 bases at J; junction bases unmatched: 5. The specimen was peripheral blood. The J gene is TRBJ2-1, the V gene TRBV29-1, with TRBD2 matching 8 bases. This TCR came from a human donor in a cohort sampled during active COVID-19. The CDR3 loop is CSVERESYNEQFF. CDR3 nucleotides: TGCAGCGTGGAGCGGGAGTCGTACAATGAGCAGTTCTTC.